The 20 T cell receptor beta chains given below trace back to one sample, sequenced in a study of blood T cell repertoires in COVID-19. The table came from immunoSEQ multiplex PCR; TCRdb's copy has only in-frame clones and leaves some out. This sample has about 300,000 clones, with around 88% found just once. The sample comprised peripheral blood. The receptors here all came from a woman aged 25 to 45 who had recovered from COVID-19.

The chain employs TRBV27 and TRBJ1-2, with D hard to call. This CDR3 is 15 amino acids long. The ends were cut back, 3 bases at V and 5 bases at J, with 16 bases in the middle. CDR1 is MNHEY and CDR2 is SMNVEV in the germline V gene (reference sequence). The CDR3 coding sequence is TGTGCCAGCAGTTTGGGCCAGCCCTTCTGGTATGGCTACACCTTC. It specifies CASSLGQPFWYGYTF.

The rearrangement links TRBV5-1 to TRBJ1-4; D gene unclear. V dropped 7 bases and J dropped 0 bases, with 13 bases sitting between them. The CDR3 length is 15 residues. The V gene's germline CDR1 is SGHRS and CDR2 YFSETQ. The chain's CDR3 is CASGSGEPTNEKLFF. For the CDR3, the DNA is TGCGCCAGCGGGTCCGGGGAGCCAACTAATGAAAAACTGTTTTTT.

This clone was detected only a few times. J is TRBJ2-2 and V is TRBV13; 8 bases fit TRBD1. J was trimmed by 7 bases and V by 0 bases; bases with no gene match: 4. The CDR3 totals 15 residues. Germline V gene data show CDR1 as PRHDT and CDR2 as FYEKMQ (reference sequence). The CDR3 is CASSLGQGANGELFF. For the CDR3, the DNA is TGTGCCAGCAGCTTAGGTCAGGGGGCGAACGGGGAGCTGTTTTTT.

V gene TRBV12-5 combines with J gene TRBJ1-2; D is uncertain. The ends were cut back, 0 bases at V and 4 bases at J, with 18 bases in the middle. The germline V gene has CDR1 LGHNT and CDR2 FRNRAP. This CDR3 contains 17 residues. CDR3 in DNA: TGTGCTAGTGGTTTGGTACTCGGGGTTGGAGTCACCTATGGCTACACCTTC. It yields the protein CASGLVLGVGVTYGYTF.

The gene calls are TRBV4-2 and TRBJ2-6, with no clear D. Deletions cut 1 base from V and 0 bases from J, with 13 bases between. In germline, CDR1 is LGHNA, CDR2 YNFKEQ. CDR3 size: 18 residues. CDR3: CASSQARPVGSGANVLTF. As DNA, the CDR3 is TGTGCCAGCAGCCAAGCTAGGCCGGTTGGCTCTGGGGCCAACGTCCTGACTTTC.

This clone was counted at least ten times. The chain employs TRBV20-1 and TRBJ2-2; no firm D call. The CDR3 loop spans 11 amino acids. The ends were cut back, 3 bases at V and 5 bases at J, with 4 bases in the middle. Per germline, CDR1 DFQATT and CDR2 SNEGSKA (reference sequence). This CDR3 reads CSASRTGELFF. The CDR3 DNA reads TGCAGTGCTAGTCGTACCGGGGAGCTGTTTTTT.

This rearrangement joins TRBV6-5 to TRBJ2-3; 8 bases are shared with TRBD2. The CDR3 is 15 residues long. V gave up 4 bases and J gave up 5 bases; unmatched junction bases: 8. In germline, CDR1 is MNHEY, CDR2 SVGAGI. CDR3 amino acids: CASSSIGGAIDTQYF. The CDR3 DNA sequence: TGTGCCAGCAGTTCCATCGGGGGGGCAATAGATACGCAGTATTTT.

The chain employs TRBV29-1 and TRBJ2-1; TRBD2 matches at 9 bases. The CDR3 consists of 13 residues. CDR1 SQVTM and CDR2 ANQGSEA come from the germline V gene. J lost 8 bases, V lost 5 bases, and 7 bases had no gene match. CDR3 bases: TGCAGCGTTCCGGAGCTAGCGGGGTATGAGCAGTTCTTC. Translated: CSVPELAGYEQFF.

This chain links TRBV6-6 with TRBJ2-6; 8 bases are shared with TRBD1. The trim removed 6 bases at V and 4 bases at J, leaving 5 bases unmatched. The CDR3 extends over 15 amino acids. Germline V gene lookup returns CDR1 MNHNY and CDR2 SVGAGI (reference sequence). The CDR3 sequence: CASRLTGDGANVLTF. The CDR3 DNA reads TGTGCCAGCAGGTTGACAGGGGACGGGGCCAACGTCCTGACTTTC.

The chain uses TRBV18 and TRBJ1-6, with 7 bases lining up with TRBD1. Unmatched junction bases numbered 7, after V lost 6 bases and J lost 8 bases. The CDR3 consists of 14 residues. Germline CDR1 is KGHSH and CDR2 is LQKENI. In DNA, the CDR3 is TGTGCCAGCTCGCGACAGGGTAAGGATTCACCCCTCCACTTT. This codes for CASSRQGKDSPLHF.

The V gene is TRBV4-1, the J gene TRBJ1-5; a possible D gene is TRBD1 (6 bases). V was trimmed by 2 bases and J by 0 bases, leaving 14 bases between them. Germline V lookup: CDR1 MGHRA, CDR2 YSYEKL. There are 17 residues in the CDR3. For the CDR3, the DNA is TGCGCCAGCAGCCAAAACAGGGAGTCGTATAGCAATCAGCCCCAGCATTTT. This translates into CASSQNRESYSNQPQHF.

The J gene is TRBJ2-3, the V gene TRBV5-4, with TRBD1 matching over 9 bases. From germline, CDR1 is SGHNT and CDR2 YYREEE (reference sequence). The CDR3 runs 15 residues. The V gene end was trimmed by 7 bases and the J gene end by 3 bases; junction bases not matched to a gene: 9. CDR3 residues: CASRIGQGKTDTQYF. The CDR3 DNA follows: TGTGCCAGCCGGATCGGACAGGGGAAAACAGATACGCAGTATTTT.

There are a few counts of this clone. V and J are TRBV2 and TRBJ1-5; 8 positions match TRBD1. The CDR3 has 15 amino acids. The germline V gene has CDR1 SNHLY and CDR2 FYNNEI. After removal of 2 bases from V and 7 bases from J, the junction contained 7 bases not matched to a gene. The CDR3 nucleotides read TGTGCCAGCAGTGAAATTGGGCAGGGGGCCCAGCCCCAGCATTTT. Protein sequence: CASSEIGQGAQPQHF.

V and J are TRBV6-5 and TRBJ2-7, with 7 positions matching TRBD2. The CDR3 contains 15 residues. Germline V gene lookup returns CDR1 MNHEY and CDR2 SVGAGI. V lost 0 bases and J lost 3; bases outside the gene matches: 5. The CDR3, as DNA: TGTGCCAGCAGTTACTCGGGGACTAACAACTACGAGCAGTACTTC. It yields the protein CASSYSGTNNYEQYF.

The chain joins TRBV7-8 to TRBJ1-1; D possibly corresponds to TRBD1 (6 bases). Trimming removed 5 bases at V and 4 bases at J, with 14 bases between. The CDR3 has 14 residues. Germline CDR1 SGHVS, CDR2 FQNEAQ. The CDR3 protein is CASSPRQESTEAFF. The CDR3 DNA reads as TGTGCCAGCAGCCCCCGACAGGAGAGCACTGAAGCTTTCTTT.

The V and J genes are TRBV12-3 or TRBV12-4 and TRBJ2-5, with 7 bases identical to TRBD1. This CDR3 is 12 amino acids long. The V gene end was trimmed by 5 bases and the J gene end by 9 bases; junction bases not matched to a gene: 6. The CDR3: CASSTQTGSQYF. The CDR3 nucleotides are TGTGCCAGCAGTACCCAGACAGGGTCCCAGTACTTC.

This chain connects TRBV7-2 to TRBJ2-7, with 9 bases fitting TRBD2. Germline V gives CDR1 SGHTA, CDR2 FQGNSA. V lost 1 base, J lost 2 bases, and 15 bases stayed unmatched. The CDR3 length is 19 residues. The CDR3 nucleotides are TGTGCCAGCAGCTTAGTGGTTAGCGGGGGCCGTGCCTCGACCTACGAGCAGTACTTC. Translating it yields CASSLVVSGGRASTYEQYF. The full variable domain, with the rest looked up from reference TRBV7-2 and TRBJ2-7, is GAGVSQSPSNKVTEKGKDVELRCDPISGHTALYWYRQSLGQGLEFLIYFQGNSAPDKSGLPSDRFSAERTGGSVSTLTIQRTQQEDSAVYLCASSLVVSGGRASTYEQYFGPGTRLTVT.

The chain is built from TRBV18 and TRBJ2-2, with D maybe TRBD2 (5 bases). Germline V CDR1 and CDR2: KGHSH, LQKENI. V was shortened by 2 bases and J by 5 bases, with 9 bases between the two germline ends. CDR3 length: 14 amino acids. Here the CDR3 reads CASSPNRGTGELFF. The CDR3 bases are TGTGCCAGCTCACCAAACAGAGGGACCGGGGAGCTGTTTTTT.

The J gene is TRBJ2-7, the V gene TRBV27, with 8 nucleotides matching TRBD1. The CDR3 totals 16 residues. The V gene end was trimmed by 5 bases and the J gene end by 3 bases; junction bases not matched to a gene: 12. Germline values: CDR1 MNHEY, CDR2 SMNVEV (reference sequence). For the CDR3, the DNA is TGTGCCAGCAGTAGCGACAGGACAGGGACAATCTACGAGCAGTACTTC. Its protein is CASSSDRTGTIYEQYF.

The rearrangement uses TRBV6-5 and TRBJ2-7, with 8 bases lining up with TRBD1. With 0 bases clipped from V and 6 bases from J, the junction kept 7 bases outside the gene matches. The CDR3 spans 15 residues. Looked up from germline, CDR1 is MNHEY and CDR2 is SVGAGI. The CDR3 loop reads CASSYSGTGLREQYF. CDR3 sequence (DNA): TGTGCCAGCAGTTACTCCGGGACAGGCCTGCGCGAGCAGTACTTC.